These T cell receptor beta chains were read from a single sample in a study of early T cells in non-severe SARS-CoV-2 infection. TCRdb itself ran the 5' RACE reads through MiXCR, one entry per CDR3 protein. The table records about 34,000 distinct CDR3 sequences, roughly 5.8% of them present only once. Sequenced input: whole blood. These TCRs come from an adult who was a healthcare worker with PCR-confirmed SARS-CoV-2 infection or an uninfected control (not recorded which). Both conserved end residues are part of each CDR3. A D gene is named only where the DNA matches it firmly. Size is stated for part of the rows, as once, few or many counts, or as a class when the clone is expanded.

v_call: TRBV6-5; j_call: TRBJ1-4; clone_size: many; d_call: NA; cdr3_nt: TGTGCCAGCAGTAGAACTGCAACTAATGAAAAACTGTTTTTT; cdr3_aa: CASSRTATNEKLFF
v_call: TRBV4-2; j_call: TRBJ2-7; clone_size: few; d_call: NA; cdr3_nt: TGTGCCAGCAGCCAAGAATGGGGTCAGTCCTCCTACGAGCAGTACTTC; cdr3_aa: CASSQEWGQSSYEQYF
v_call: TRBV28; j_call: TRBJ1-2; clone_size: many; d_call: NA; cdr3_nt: TGTGCCAGCAGTAAACGTCGGAGGGACGGGGGAGAAGGCTACACCTTC; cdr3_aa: CASSKRRRDGGEGYTF
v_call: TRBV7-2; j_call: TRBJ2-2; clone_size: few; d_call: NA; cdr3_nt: TGTGCCAGCAGCTGGAAGTTGGGGGGTAGCGGATTCACCGGGGAGCTGTTTTTT; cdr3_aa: CASSWKLGGSGFTGELFF
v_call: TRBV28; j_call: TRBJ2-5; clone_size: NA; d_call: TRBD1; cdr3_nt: TGTGCCAGCAGCCTCAGGGGGAGAGAGACCCAGTACTTC; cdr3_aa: CASSLRGRETQYF
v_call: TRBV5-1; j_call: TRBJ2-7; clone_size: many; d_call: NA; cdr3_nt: TGCGCCAGCAGCTTGGCCCCGGGAAGGGACGAGCAGTACTTC; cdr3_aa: CASSLAPGRDEQYF
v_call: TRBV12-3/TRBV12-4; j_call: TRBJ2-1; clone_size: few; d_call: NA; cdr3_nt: TGTGCCAGCGGACCTGCAGGAAGGGACGAGCAGTTCTTC; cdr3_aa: CASGPAGRDEQFF
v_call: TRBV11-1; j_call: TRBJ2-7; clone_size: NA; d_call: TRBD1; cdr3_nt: TGTGCCAGCAGCCCCCCGACCGGGACAGGGGCACGCGAGCAGTACTTC; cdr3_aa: CASSPPTGTGAREQYF
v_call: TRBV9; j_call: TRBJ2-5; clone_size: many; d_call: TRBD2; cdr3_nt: TGTGCCAGCAGCGCTCAACCGGGACTAGGACAAGAGACCCAGTACTTC; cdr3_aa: CASSAQPGLGQETQYF
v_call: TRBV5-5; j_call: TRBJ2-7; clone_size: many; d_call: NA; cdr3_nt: TGTGCCAGCAGCTCAGGGTTACCGTCCTACGAGCAGTACTTC; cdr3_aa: CASSSGLPSYEQYF
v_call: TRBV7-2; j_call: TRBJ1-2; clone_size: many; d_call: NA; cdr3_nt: TGTGCCAGCAGCCCCGATCGGGGAGGCTATGGCTACACCTTC; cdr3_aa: CASSPDRGGYGYTF
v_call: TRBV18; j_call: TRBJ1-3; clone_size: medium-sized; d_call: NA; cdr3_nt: TGTGCCAGCTCACTGGGACCGGGGTCTGGAAACACCATATATTTT; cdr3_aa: CASSLGPGSGNTIYF
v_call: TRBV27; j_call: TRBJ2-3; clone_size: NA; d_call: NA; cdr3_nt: TGTGCCAGCAGTTTATCAGGAGTCAGGGCAGATACGCAGTATTTT; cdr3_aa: CASSLSGVRADTQYF
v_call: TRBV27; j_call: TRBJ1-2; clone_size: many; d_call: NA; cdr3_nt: TGTGCCAGCAGTCTAGTGGCCCCCCGCGGGGACTATGGCTACACCTTC; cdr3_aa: CASSLVAPRGDYGYTF
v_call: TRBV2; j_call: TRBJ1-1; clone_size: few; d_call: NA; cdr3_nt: TGTGCCAGCAGTGAAGCGCTTCAGGGACCGAAAGCTTTCTTT; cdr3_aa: CASSEALQGPKAFF
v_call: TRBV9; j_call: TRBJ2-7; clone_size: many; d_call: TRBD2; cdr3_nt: TGTGCCAGCAGCGTAGATCGCGGGGGTGGTGCGCAGTACTTC; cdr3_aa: CASSVDRGGGAQYF
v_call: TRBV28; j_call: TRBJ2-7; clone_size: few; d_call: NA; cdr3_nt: TGTGCCAGCACCGGGTTGAGCTCCTACGAGCAGTACTTC; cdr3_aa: CASTGLSSYEQYF
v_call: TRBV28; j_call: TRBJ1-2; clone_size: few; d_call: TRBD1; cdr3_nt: TGTGCCAGCAGTTTTGGGCAGGGGGTGGATGGCTACACCTTC; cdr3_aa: CASSFGQGVDGYTF
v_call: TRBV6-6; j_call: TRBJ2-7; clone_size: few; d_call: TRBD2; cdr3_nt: TGTGCCAGCAGTTATCGGGGGGAGAGTTCCTACGAGCAGTACTTC; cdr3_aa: CASSYRGESSYEQYF
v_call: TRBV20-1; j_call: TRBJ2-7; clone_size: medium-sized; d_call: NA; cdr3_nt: TGCAGTGCTAGACCTCCAATATCTACAGCGGGTGTCAGCTCCTACGAGCAGTACTTC; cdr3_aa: CSARPPISTAGVSSYEQYF
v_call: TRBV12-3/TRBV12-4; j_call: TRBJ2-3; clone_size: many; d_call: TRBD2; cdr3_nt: TGTGCCAGCAGCCAGACTAGCGGCCCCACAGATACGCAGTATTTT; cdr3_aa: CASSQTSGPTDTQYF
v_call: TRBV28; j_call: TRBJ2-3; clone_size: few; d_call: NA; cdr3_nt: TGTGCCAGCAGTCTAGGGGGGGCCGTGGAAGATACGCAGTATTTT; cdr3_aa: CASSLGGAVEDTQYF
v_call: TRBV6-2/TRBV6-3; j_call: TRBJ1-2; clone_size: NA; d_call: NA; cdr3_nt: TGTGCCAGCAGTCACCCGACACGGACCTATGGCTACACCTTC; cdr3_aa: CASSHPTRTYGYTF
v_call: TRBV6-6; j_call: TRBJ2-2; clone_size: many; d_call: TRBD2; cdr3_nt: TGTGCCAGCAGCAAGACTAGCCGTCGGACCGGGGAGCTGTTTTTT; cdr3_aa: CASSKTSRRTGELFF
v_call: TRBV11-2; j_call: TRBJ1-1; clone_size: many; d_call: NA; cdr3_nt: TGTGCCAGCAGCTTAGATAAGTCAGGCCGCCGAGCTTTCTTT; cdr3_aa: CASSLDKSGRRAFF
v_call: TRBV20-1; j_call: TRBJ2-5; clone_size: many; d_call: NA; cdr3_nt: TGCAGTGCAGAAGTGTCCGGAGGGGACGAGACCCAGTACTTC; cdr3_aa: CSAEVSGGDETQYF
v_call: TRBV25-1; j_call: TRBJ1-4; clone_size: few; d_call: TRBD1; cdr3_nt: TGTGCCAGCAGTGCCCGGGACAGGGGTACTTTTAATGAAAAACTGTTTTTT; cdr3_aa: CASSARDRGTFNEKLFF
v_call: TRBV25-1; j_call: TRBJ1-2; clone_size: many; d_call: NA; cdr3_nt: TGTGCCAGCAGTGAAGGGGGCCCTGTTAAGGGCTACACCTTC; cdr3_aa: CASSEGGPVKGYTF
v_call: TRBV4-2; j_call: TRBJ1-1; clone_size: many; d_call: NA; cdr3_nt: TGTGCCAGCAGCCAAGACGGAAGCACTGAAGCTTTCTTT; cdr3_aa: CASSQDGSTEAFF
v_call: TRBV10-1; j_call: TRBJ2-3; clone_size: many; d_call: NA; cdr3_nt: TGCGCCAGCAGCATAGCGGCCCGGGATACGCAGTATTTT; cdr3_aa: CASSIAARDTQYF
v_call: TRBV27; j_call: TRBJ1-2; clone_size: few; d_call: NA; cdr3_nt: TGTGCCAGCAGTTTCCTCCCCCTGATCTATGGCTACACCTTC; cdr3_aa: CASSFLPLIYGYTF
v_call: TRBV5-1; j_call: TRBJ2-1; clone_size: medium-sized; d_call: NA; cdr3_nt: TGCGCCAGCAGCTTGGATCCCTACAATGAGCAGTTCTTC; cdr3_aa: CASSLDPYNEQFF
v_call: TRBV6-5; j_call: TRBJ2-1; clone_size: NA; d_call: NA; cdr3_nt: TGTGCCAGCAGTTCCCGGGAAGAGGGGGATGAGCAGTTCTTC; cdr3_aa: CASSSREEGDEQFF
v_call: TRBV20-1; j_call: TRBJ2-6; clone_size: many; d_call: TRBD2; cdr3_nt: TGCAGTGCCCCCGGGACTAGCTACTCTGGGGCCAACGTCCTGACTTTC; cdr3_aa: CSAPGTSYSGANVLTF
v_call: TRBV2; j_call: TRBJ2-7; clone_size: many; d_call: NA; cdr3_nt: TGTGCCAGCAGTGTATCGGGCTACTCCTACGAGCAGTACTTC; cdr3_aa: CASSVSGYSYEQYF
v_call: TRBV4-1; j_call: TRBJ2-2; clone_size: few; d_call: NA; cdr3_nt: TGCGCCAGCAGCCAAGAATGGGGCGCATGGGGGGCGAACACCGGGGAGCTGTTTTTT; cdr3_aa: CASSQEWGAWGANTGELFF
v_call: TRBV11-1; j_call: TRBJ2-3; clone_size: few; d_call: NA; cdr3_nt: TGTGCCAGCAGCACGCAGGGGCGTACGCAGTATTTT; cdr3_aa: CASSTQGRTQYF
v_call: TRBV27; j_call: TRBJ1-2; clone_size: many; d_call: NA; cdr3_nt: TGTGCCAGCAGTTTAGTGCCTCCTCAATTCTCCCACGTGCATGGCTACACCTTC; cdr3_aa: CASSLVPPQFSHVHGYTF
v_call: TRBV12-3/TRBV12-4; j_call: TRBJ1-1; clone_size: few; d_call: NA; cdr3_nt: TGTGCCAGCAGTTTCCCGGGACAGAACACTGAAGCTTTCTTT; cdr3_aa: CASSFPGQNTEAFF
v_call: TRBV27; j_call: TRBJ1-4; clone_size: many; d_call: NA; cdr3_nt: TGTGCCAGCGCACATACAGGTCGGCGGGAAAAACTGTTTTTT; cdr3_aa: CASAHTGRREKLFF
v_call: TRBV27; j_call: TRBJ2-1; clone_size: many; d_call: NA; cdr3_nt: TGTGCCAGCAGTCAGACGTCACCGCGCCACAATGAGCAGTTCTTC; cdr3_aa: CASSQTSPRHNEQFF
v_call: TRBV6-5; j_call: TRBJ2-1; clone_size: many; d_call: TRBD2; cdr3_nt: TGTGCCAGCAGTCGGACTAGCGGGAGGAATGAGCAGTTCTTC; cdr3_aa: CASSRTSGRNEQFF
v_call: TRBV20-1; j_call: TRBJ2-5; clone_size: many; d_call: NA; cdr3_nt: TGCAGTGCTATGCCCCCCAACGGGCCAAAACAAGAGACCCAGTACTTC; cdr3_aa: CSAMPPNGPKQETQYF
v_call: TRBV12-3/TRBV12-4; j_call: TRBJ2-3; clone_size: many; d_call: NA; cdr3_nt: TGTGCCAGCAGTTCTATGGATACGCAGTATTTT; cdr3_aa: CASSSMDTQYF
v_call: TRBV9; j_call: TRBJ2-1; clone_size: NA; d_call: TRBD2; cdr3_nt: TGTGCCAGCAGCGTACTAGCGGGAGCCTACAATGAGCAGTTCTTC; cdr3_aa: CASSVLAGAYNEQFF
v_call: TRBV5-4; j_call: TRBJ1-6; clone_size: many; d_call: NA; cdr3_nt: TGTGCCAGCAGCTGGGTGTCAAGCTCCTATAATTCACCCCTCCACTTT; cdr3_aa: CASSWVSSSYNSPLHF
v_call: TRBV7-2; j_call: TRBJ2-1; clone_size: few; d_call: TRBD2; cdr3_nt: TGTGCCAGCAGCTTGACTAGCGGGGTCCCACATGAGCAGTTCTTC; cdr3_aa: CASSLTSGVPHEQFF
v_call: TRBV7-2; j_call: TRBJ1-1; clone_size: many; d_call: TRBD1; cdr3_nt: TGTGCCAGCAGCTTAGCGGGACACGGGACAGCCCCGGTCAGGAACACTGAAGCTTTCTTT; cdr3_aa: CASSLAGHGTAPVRNTEAFF
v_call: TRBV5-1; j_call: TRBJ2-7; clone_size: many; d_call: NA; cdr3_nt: TGCGCCAGCAGCTTGGATCCCAGGTCCTACGAGCAGTACTTC; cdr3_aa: CASSLDPRSYEQYF
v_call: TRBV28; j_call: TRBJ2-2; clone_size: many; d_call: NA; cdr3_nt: TGTGCCAGCAGTGTACTAGGAATCACCGGGGAGCTGTTTTTT; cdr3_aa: CASSVLGITGELFF
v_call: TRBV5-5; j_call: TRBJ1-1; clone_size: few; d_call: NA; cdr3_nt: TGTGCCAGCAGCTTGGAACAGGGTATCACTGAAGCTTTCTTT; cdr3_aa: CASSLEQGITEAFF
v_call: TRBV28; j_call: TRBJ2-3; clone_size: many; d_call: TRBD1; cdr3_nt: TGTGCCAGCAGTCCTTCACCGGGACAGGGAGGCACAGATACGCAGTATTTT; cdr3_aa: CASSPSPGQGGTDTQYF
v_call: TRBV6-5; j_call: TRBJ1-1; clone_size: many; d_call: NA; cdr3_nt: TGTGCCAGCAGTCGAACAGGGTTTGGAACTGAAGCTTTCTTT; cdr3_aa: CASSRTGFGTEAFF